These 22 T cell receptor beta chains originate from one sample sequenced in a study of blood T cells in healthy people across ages. A second roughly 6 to 12 cycle PCR used barcoded and J-beta primers. TCRdb recomputed calls from the 5' RACE reads with MiXCR, one row per CDR3 protein. The sample holds about 1 million distinct CDR3 sequences, under 45% seen once. The sequencing sample was made of blood. All receptors derive from a woman in her sixties or seventies in good health.

This chain links TRBV19 with TRBJ2-3; D possibly corresponds to TRBD1 (5 bases). The CDR3 has 16 amino acids. Germline CDR1 reads LNHDA; CDR2 reads SQIVND (reference sequence). V was pared by 3 bases and J by 3 bases, with 16 bases between. Here the CDR3 DNA reads TGTGCCAGTAGTATCGAGCGTGGGGCACAGACAGATACGCAGTATTTT. This encodes CASSIERGAQTDTQYF.

The chain links TRBV6-2 or TRBV6-3 to TRBJ2-3; possibly TRBD1 for D (5 bases). Germline V CDR1 and CDR2: MNHEY, SVGEGT. CDR3 size: 13 residues. Trimming removed 3 bases at V and 6 bases at J, with 10 bases between. The CDR3 DNA reads as TGTGCCAGCAGTTATTCTGGACACGATACGCAGTATTTT. Protein: CASSYSGHDTQYF.

This clonotype was counted a few times. The chain has TRBV5-1 and TRBJ1-1, with TRBD1 identical over 8 bases. With V trimmed by 4 bases and J by 0 bases, 5 bases remained unmatched. The CDR3 is 15 amino acids. CDR1 and CDR2 (germline): SGHRS, YFSETQ. In DNA, the CDR3 is TGCGCCAGCAGCGACAGGGGTGGCATGAACACTGAAGCTTTCTTT. This sequence encodes CASSDRGGMNTEAFF.

This clonotype was counted only a few times. The rearrangement joins TRBV6-2 or TRBV6-3 to TRBJ2-7, with D possibly TRBD2 on 6 matching bases. The CDR3 contains 15 residues. The germline gives CDR1 MNHEY, CDR2 SVGEGT. V shed 6 bases and J shed 0 bases, with 15 bases lying between them. DNA for the CDR3: TGTGCCAGCAGACTCAGGCCAGCGGGCTCCTACGAGCAGTACTTC. It is translated as CASRLRPAGSYEQYF.

The chain uses TRBV28 and TRBJ1-2; TRBD1 might be the D (6 bases). Between the trimmed V and J ends, which lost 6 bases and 1 base, there was a span of 15 bases. The germline CDR1 and CDR2 sequences are MDHEN and SYDVKM. This CDR3 comprises 15 residues. Written as DNA, the CDR3 is TGTGCCAGCAGCTTCGTGGGGGCGGGTAACTATGGCTACACCTTC. Protein sequence: CASSFVGAGNYGYTF.

The chain carries TRBV3-1 and TRBJ2-6, with a possible D match to TRBD1 (6 bases). Germline V lookup: CDR1 LGHDT, CDR2 YNNKEL (reference sequence). V was trimmed by 1 base and J by 0 bases, leaving 13 bases between them. The CDR3 runs 18 residues. The DNA for the CDR3 is TGTGCCAGCAGCCAAGGACAGGCCAGTTCCTCTGGGGCCAACGTCCTGACTTTC. Translated: CASSQGQASSSGANVLTF. The variable domain in full, completed from reference TRBV3-1 and TRBJ2-6, reads DTAVSQTPKYLVTQMGNDKSIKCEQNLGHDTMYWYKQDSKKFLKIMFSYNNKELIINETVPNRFSPKSPDKAHLNLHINSLELGDSAVYFCASSQGQASSSGANVLTFGAGSRLTVL.

This clonotype was counted a few times. This rearrangement joins TRBV20-1 to TRBJ2-3, with TRBD2 identical over 11 bases. The germline gives CDR1 DFQATT, CDR2 SNEGSKA (reference sequence). Trimming cost V 2 bases and J 1 base; bases outside gene matches: 5. There are 16 residues in the CDR3. The CDR3 DNA reads TGCAGTGCTAGATCCCTAGCGGGAGGAGGCACAGATACGCAGTATTTT. Translating it yields CSARSLAGGGTDTQYF.

CDR3 amino acids: CASSSNLGSSSGANVLTF. CDR3 nucleotides: TGTGCCAGCAGTTCTAACCTGGGATCCTCCTCTGGGGCCAACGTCCTGACTTTC. This chain joins TRBV28 and TRBJ2-6; D gene ambiguous. CDR1 is MDHEN, CDR2 SYDVKM, per germline. The CDR3 runs 18 residues. The V end lost 4 bases, the J end lost 0 bases, and 16 bases lay between the germline ends.

The gene calls are TRBV15 and TRBJ2-7; D uncertain. V lost 1 base, J lost 0 bases, and 13 bases lay in between. This CDR3 is 16 amino acids long. Germline V gene lookup returns CDR1 LNHNV and CDR2 YYDKDF (reference sequence). Here the CDR3 DNA reads TGTGCCACCAGCAGAGGTAGACGAGCGAGCTCCTACGAGCAGTACTTC. Its translation: CATSRGRRASSYEQYF.

In regard to this clonotype: A read error may account for a junction end that differs from germline. The chain is built from TRBV7-9 and TRBJ1-1; D is uncertain. CDR1 and CDR2 from the germline V gene are SEHNR and FQNEAQ (reference sequence). The CDR3 sequence is 13 residues long. The CDR3 sequence: CASSVARNTEAFF. In DNA form, the CDR3 reads TGTGCCAGCAGCGTAGCCCGGAACACTGAAGCTTTCTTT.

The chain recombines TRBV2 with TRBJ2-3; 9 bases are a match to TRBD2. Looked up from germline, CDR1 is SNHLY and CDR2 is FYNNEI. This CDR3 region has 14 residues. Trimming took 7 bases from V and 6 from J; bases not matched to a gene: 8. CDR3 DNA: TGTGCCAGCAACGTAGCGGGAGTGAGGGATACGCAGTATTTT. Protein product: CASNVAGVRDTQYF.

In DNA, the CDR3 is TGTGCCAGCAGCAAAGCCCTTTACATCAATTTAGCCAAAAACATTCAGTACTTC. It yields the protein CASSKALYINLAKNIQYF. The rearrangement uses TRBV21-1 and TRBJ2-4. TRBV21-1 is a recognized pseudogene. CDR3 length: 18 amino acids.

This clonotype was observed many times. The chain joins TRBV30 to TRBJ1-2; no clear D gene. This CDR3 comprises 14 residues. V dropped 3 bases and J dropped 4 bases, with 15 bases sitting between them. CDR1 is GTSNPN, CDR2 SVGIG, per germline (reference sequence). The CDR3 reads CAWSGTGYVYGYTF. The CDR3 bases are TGTGCCTGGAGCGGTACCGGTTATGTCTATGGCTACACCTTC.

As regards this clonotype: One end of the junction is discordant with germline, which a read error may explain. J is TRBJ2-5 and V is TRBV5-5; 11 positions agree with TRBD2. This CDR3 is built from 15 residues. Germline-derived CDR1 and CDR2 are SGHKS and YYEKEE (reference sequence). The CDR3 nucleotides are TGTGCCAGCAGCGGCACTAGCGGGAGAGGAGAGACCCGGTACTTC. It specifies CASSGTSGRGETRYF.

The V gene is TRBV5-4, the J gene TRBJ1-6; D is uncertain. CDR1 and CDR2 from the germline V gene are SGHNT and YYREEE (reference sequence). V lost 4 bases and J lost 8, with 13 bases in between. The CDR3 spans 14 residues. CDR3: CASSLSSGDSPLHF. DNA of the CDR3: TGTGCCAGCAGCCTGAGTAGCGGGGATTCACCCCTCCACTTT.

This clonotype was recorded a few times. The chain couples TRBV27 to TRBJ2-7; 7 positions agree with TRBD1. Germline V CDR1 and CDR2: MNHEY, SMNVEV (reference sequence). This CDR3 is 15 amino acids long. Germline trimming cut 0 bases from V and 3 bases from J; bases unmatched to any gene: 5. CDR3 DNA: TGTGCCAGCAGTTTATCGACAGGGCGAGTCTACGAGCAGTACTTC. Its translation: CASSLSTGRVYEQYF.

This clonotype was seen more than once but under ten times. CDR3 region: CASSVALGGGTDQFF. For the CDR3, the DNA is TGTGCCAGCAGCGTAGCCCTAGGGGGCGGGACGGATCAGTTCTTC. This chain uses TRBV9 with TRBJ2-1; D perhaps matches TRBD1 (7 bases). CDR1 and CDR2 from the germline V gene are SGDLS and YYNGEE. This CDR3 is built from 15 residues. V was clipped by 0 bases and J by 13 bases, with 20 bases between them.

This clonotype turned up a few times. The chain uses TRBV2 and TRBJ1-2; D is undetermined. From germline, CDR1 is SNHLY and CDR2 FYNNEI. The CDR3 spans 14 residues. With 7 bases removed from V and 8 bases from J, the gap between germline ends came to 20 bases. The CDR3 coding sequence is TGTGCCAGCACCCTTGGCCGGGCGCGGGAGGGCTACACCTTC. Encoded protein: CASTLGRAREGYTF.

This clonotype was picked up a small number of times. The CDR3, as DNA: TGCAGCGTTTCCGAGGGGAAAGGCACTGAAGCTTTCTTT. Translation: CSVSEGKGTEAFF. This chain joins TRBV29-1 and TRBJ1-1, with a tentative D call TRBD1 (5 bases). The CDR3 contains 13 residues. V lost 5 bases and J 4 bases, leaving 14 bases between the germline ends. Germline CDR1 is SQVTM and CDR2 is ANQGSEA.

This clonotype was observed a single time. The rearrangement links TRBV29-1 to TRBJ2-1, with a possible D match to TRBD2 (7 bases). The length of the CDR3 is 13 residues. Trimming removed 4 bases from V and 7 bases from J, with 14 bases in between. Per the germline V gene, CDR1 is SQVTM and CDR2 is ANQGSEA. The CDR3 protein is CSVAGGQVNEQFF. Written as DNA, the CDR3 is TGCAGCGTTGCGGGGGGCCAGGTAAATGAGCAGTTCTTC.

The chain recombines TRBV12-3 or TRBV12-4 with TRBJ2-1; D perhaps matches TRBD1 (5 bases). The CDR3 length is 13 residues. V was trimmed by 2 bases and J by 7 bases, leaving 9 bases between them. In DNA form, the CDR3 reads TGTGCCAGCAGTTTACTCAGGGTTAATGAGCAGTTCTTC. Translating it yields CASSLLRVNEQFF.

A word on this clonotype: Mismatch with germline at one junction end may stem from a read error. This chain connects TRBV4-2 to TRBJ2-6; D may be TRBD2 (6 bases). The germline CDR1 and CDR2 sequences are LGHNA and YNFKEQ. This CDR3 is 20 amino acids long. The CDR3 is CASSQRILAGRFSGANVQTF. CDR3 nucleotide sequence: TGTGCCAGCAGCCAAAGGATCTTAGCAGGGAGGTTCTCTGGGGCCAACGTCCAGACTTTC.